A selection of T cell receptor beta chains follows, all from one sample in a study of blood T cell repertoires in COVID-19. The assay was immunoSEQ multiplex PCR, and TCRdb's table has in-frame clones only and misses some. The sample yields about 370,000 clones, 85% to 90% seen once. Sequenced input: PBMCs or T cells enriched from blood (not recorded which). These receptors were taken from a young man who had recovered from COVID-19. CDR3s include the opening cysteine and the closing phenylalanine or tryptophan. Each record gives: J gene, clone size, V gene, D gene, CDR3 protein, CDR3 DNA. The D gene is left open where the match is weak. For some rows the clone size is stated as once, few or many, or as a class when expanded; others skip it.

J: TRBJ1-2; size: NA; V: TRBV6-1; D: NA; CDR3: CASSERVTLISGYTF; DNA: TGTGCCAGCAGTGAACGGGTAACATTAATATCCGGCTACACCTTC
J: TRBJ1-5; size: NA; V: TRBV4-1; D: TRBD1; CDR3: CASSQGGTGFQPQHF; DNA: TGCGCCAGCAGCCAAGGAGGGACAGGGTTTCAGCCCCAGCATTTT
J: TRBJ2-5; size: few; V: TRBV6-1; D: TRBD2; CDR3: CASSDFPASGTRRETQYF; DNA: TGTGCCAGCAGTGACTTCCCAGCTAGCGGGACCCGTCGGGAGACCCAGTACTTC
J: TRBJ2-1; size: NA; V: TRBV2; D: TRBD2; CDR3: CASSLGLAGVSEQFF; DNA: TGTGCCAGCAGCCTGGGACTAGCGGGGGTGAGTGAGCAGTTCTTC
J: TRBJ2-7; size: NA; V: TRBV20-1; D: NA; CDR3: CSASAGRFPYEQYF; DNA: TGCAGTGCTAGTGCCGGGAGATTCCCCTACGAGCAGTACTTC
J: TRBJ1-1; size: NA; V: TRBV4-2; D: NA; CDR3: CASTSRTRAMNTEAFF; DNA: TGTGCCAGCACGAGCAGGACACGGGCAATGAACACTGAAGCTTTCTTT
J: TRBJ1-4; size: NA; V: TRBV6-5; D: NA; CDR3: CASSQTGTRGEKLFF; DNA: TGTGCCAGCAGTCAGACCGGGACAAGGGGCGAAAAACTGTTTTTT
J: TRBJ1-1; size: NA; V: TRBV19; D: TRBD1; CDR3: CASRPAQGANTEAFF; DNA: TGTGCCAGTAGGCCAGCACAGGGGGCAAACACTGAAGCTTTCTTT
J: TRBJ1-2; size: NA; V: TRBV4-3; D: NA; CDR3: CASSQDHGGRVGYTF; DNA: TGCGCCAGCAGCCAAGATCACGGCGGGCGGGTTGGCTACACCTTC
J: TRBJ2-1; size: NA; V: TRBV10-2; D: TRBD2; CDR3: CASKRLAGEGNEQFF; DNA: TGCGCCAGCAAAAGACTAGCGGGGGAAGGTAATGAGCAGTTCTTC